This TCR beta chain was obtained from a study of CXCR3-negative and CXCR3-positive naive CD8 T cells. Regarding the study as a whole: Both naive subsets, CXCR3-negative and CXCR3-positive, displayed similar TRBV-TRBJ usage, unlike memory cells. More hydrophobic TRB CDR3s were found in CXCR3-positive naive cells than in CXCR3-negative naive cells. It was found that naive subsets had comparable surface CD5, and TCR strength was inferred from TRB CDR3 properties.

Considering frequency, this clonotype is medium-sized (0.01 to 0.1%). Its specificity is unknown. UMI-tagged TRB cDNA libraries were built via 5' RACE. From the 5' RACE reads, TCRdb lists one entry per CDR3 protein and no DNA. Its clone listing holds 2,500 to 3,500 distinct CDR3 sequences. Triplicate sorts of under 350,000 cells per CD8+ subset. The CDR3 loop spans 13 amino acids. Germline loops: CDR1 SGHRS, CDR2 YFSETQ. The specimen was naive CXCR3+ CD8+ T cells from blood. Subset indicated: CD45RO-CCR7+CD27+CD95- naive CD8+ T cells expressing CXCR3 (TNR3+). This clonotype was sampled from a human donor in good health. Some clones in this sample may be carry-over from other donors' samples. This rearrangement joins TRBV5-1 to TRBJ1-5; there is no DNA to check the TCRdb D call of TRBD1. CDR3 sequence reads: CASSLEGYQPQHF.